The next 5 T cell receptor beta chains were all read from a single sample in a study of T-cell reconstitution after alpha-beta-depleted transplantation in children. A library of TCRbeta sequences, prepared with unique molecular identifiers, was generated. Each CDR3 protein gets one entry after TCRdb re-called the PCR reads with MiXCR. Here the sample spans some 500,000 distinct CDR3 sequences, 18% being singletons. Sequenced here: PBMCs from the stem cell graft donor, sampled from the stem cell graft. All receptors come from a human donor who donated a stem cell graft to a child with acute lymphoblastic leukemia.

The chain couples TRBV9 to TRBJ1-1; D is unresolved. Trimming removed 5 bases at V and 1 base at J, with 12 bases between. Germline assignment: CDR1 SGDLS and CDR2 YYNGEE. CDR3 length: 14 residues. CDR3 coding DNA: TGTGCCAGCAGTTCAGATCATCGGAACACTGAAGCTTTCTTT. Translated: CASSSDHRNTEAFF.

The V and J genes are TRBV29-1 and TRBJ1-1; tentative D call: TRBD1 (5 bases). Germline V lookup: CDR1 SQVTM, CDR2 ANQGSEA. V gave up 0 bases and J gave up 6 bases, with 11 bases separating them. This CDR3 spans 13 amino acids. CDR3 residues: CSVEERGRPEAFF. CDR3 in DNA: TGCAGCGTTGAAGAAAGGGGACGGCCTGAAGCTTTCTTT.

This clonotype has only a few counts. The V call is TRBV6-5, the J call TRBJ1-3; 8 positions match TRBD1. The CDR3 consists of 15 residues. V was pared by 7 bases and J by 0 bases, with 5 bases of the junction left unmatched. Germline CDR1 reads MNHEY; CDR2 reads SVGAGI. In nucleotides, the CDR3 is TGTGCCAGCACCCGGGACAGGAGCTCTGGAAACACCATATATTTT. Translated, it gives CASTRDRSSGNTIYF.

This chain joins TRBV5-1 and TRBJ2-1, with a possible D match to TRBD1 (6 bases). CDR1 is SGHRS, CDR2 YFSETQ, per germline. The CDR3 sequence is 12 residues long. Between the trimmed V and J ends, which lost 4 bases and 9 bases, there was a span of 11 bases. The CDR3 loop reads CASSERGGEQFF. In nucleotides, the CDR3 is TGCGCCAGCAGCGAGAGAGGGGGTGAGCAGTTCTTC.

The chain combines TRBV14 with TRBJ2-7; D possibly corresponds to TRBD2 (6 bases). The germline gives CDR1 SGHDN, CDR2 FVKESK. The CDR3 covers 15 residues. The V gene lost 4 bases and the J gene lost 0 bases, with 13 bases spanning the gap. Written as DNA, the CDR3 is TGTGCCAGCAGCCTCGTGCGGGACCCCTCCTACGAGCAGTACTTC. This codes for CASSLVRDPSYEQYF.